The 21 T cell receptor beta chains below all came from one sample that was sequenced in a study of blood T cell repertoires in COVID-19. Measured with immunoSEQ multiplex PCR; TCRdb has only the in-frame clones, and not every one. The sample carries approximately 100,000 clones, less than 85% recorded once. Sequencing was performed on peripheral blood. The source of these receptors is a human donor in a cohort sampled during active or convalescent COVID-19.

The CDR3 DNA reads as TGTGCCAGCAGCTTAGGAGGTTCGGGACAGAGAAATGAAAAACTGTTTTTT. Residues: CASSLGGSGQRNEKLFF. The chain links TRBV7-8 to TRBJ1-4; 7 bases are shared with TRBD1. The ends lost 1 base at V and 5 bases at J; junction bases unmatched: 10. Germline V CDR1 and CDR2: SGHVS, FQNEAQ. This CDR3 region has 17 residues.

This clone has just a few counts. The gene calls are TRBV30 and TRBJ1-1, with a possible D match to TRBD1 (6 bases). Germline CDR1 and CDR2: GTSNPN and SVGIG (reference sequence). The length of the CDR3 is 16 residues. Trimming removed 3 bases at V and 0 bases at J, with 17 bases between. In nucleotides, the CDR3 is TGTGCCTGGAGGAAAAGGGGGAGAGGGATGAACACTGAAGCTTTCTTT. Translating it yields CAWRKRGRGMNTEAFF.

The J gene is TRBJ1-1, the V gene TRBV7-2, with D perhaps matching TRBD1 (6 bases). The CDR3 is made up of 14 amino acids. Trimming pared 6 bases from V and 0 bases from J, leaving 11 bases between. Looked up from germline, CDR1 is SGHTA and CDR2 is FQGNSA. Here the CDR3 reads CASRLQGMNTEAFF. The CDR3 DNA reads TGTGCCAGCAGACTACAGGGCATGAACACTGAAGCTTTCTTT.

The chain links TRBV7-6 to TRBJ2-3, with TRBD1 matching 10 bases. The germline V gene encodes CDR1 SGHVS and CDR2 FNYEAQ. The J segment lost 4 bases and the V segment lost 5 bases, leaving 6 bases of the junction unmatched. This CDR3 has 15 amino acids. CDR3 sequence reads: CASSPIGTGADTQYF. The CDR3 DNA reads TGTGCCAGCAGCCCGATTGGGACAGGGGCAGATACGCAGTATTTT. Full variable domain (outside the CDR3, taken from reference TRBV7-6 and TRBJ2-3): GAGVSQSPRYKVTKRGQDVALRCDPISGHVSLYWYRQALGQGPEFLTYFNYEAQQDKSGLPNDRFSAERPEGSISTLTIQRTEQRDSAMYRCASSPIGTGADTQYFGPGTRLTVL.

CDR3 sequence: CASSTGGYTEAFF. CDR3 nucleotides: TGTGCCAGCAGTACAGGCGGTTACACTGAAGCTTTCTTT. The chain is built from TRBV28 and TRBJ1-1, with a possible D match to TRBD1 (5 bases). Germline loops: CDR1 MDHEN, CDR2 SYDVKM. The CDR3 contains 13 residues. Trimming removed 5 bases at V and 3 bases at J, with 10 bases between.

V and J are TRBV4-3 and TRBJ2-1; TRBD2 aligns across 8 bases. Trimming cost V 4 bases and J 3 bases; bases outside gene matches: 8. CDR3 length equals 16 residues. Germline lookup yields CDR1 LGHNA and CDR2 YSLEER. This chain's CDR3 is CASSPKLAALYNEQFF. The CDR3 region has the DNA TGCGCCAGCAGCCCTAAACTAGCGGCTCTCTACAATGAGCAGTTCTTC.

This clone is a singleton in its sample. The rearrangement links TRBV4-1 to TRBJ2-1; TRBD1 is a possible D gene (6 bases). Germline CDR1 reads MGHRA; CDR2 reads YSYEKL. The CDR3 runs to 17 residues. The V gene lost 1 base and the J gene lost 2 bases, with 15 bases spanning the gap. CDR3 DNA sequence: TGCGCCAGCAGCCAAGGTGGGGCAGGGGAGCCCTACAATGAGCAGTTCTTC. Its translation is CASSQGGAGEPYNEQFF.

J is TRBJ2-4 and V is TRBV19, with 11 bases lining up with TRBD1. J was trimmed by 2 bases and V by 7 bases; bases with no gene match: 7. CDR3 length equals 16 residues. From germline, CDR1 is LNHDA and CDR2 SQIVND (reference sequence). CDR3 bases: TGTGCCAGTACCCTCCGGACAGGGGGCCCCAAAAACATTCAGTACTTC. Protein: CASTLRTGGPKNIQYF.

The chain employs TRBV3-1 (or the pseudogene TRBV3-2) and TRBJ1-3; D is ambiguous. The CDR3 covers 15 residues. Trimming pared 1 base from V and 2 bases from J, leaving 9 bases between. Germline CDR1 is LGHDT and CDR2 is YNNKEL (reference sequence). DNA for the CDR3: TGTGCCAGCAGCCAAGCAGGTACAGCTGGAAACACCATATATTTT. It translates to CASSQAGTAGNTIYF.

The V gene is TRBV5-1, the J gene TRBJ2-3; the match to TRBD1 covers 11 bases. J lost 4 bases, V lost 7 bases, and 8 bases had no gene match. There are 15 residues in the CDR3. Per germline, CDR1 SGHRS and CDR2 YFSETQ. The CDR3 DNA is TGCGCCAGCTACCTCGGACAGGGGGCCGCAGATACGCAGTATTTT. As protein: CASYLGQGAADTQYF.

This clone appeared once. The chain recombines TRBV28 with TRBJ2-5, with D hard to call. The CDR3 spans 15 residues. CDR1 and CDR2 (germline): MDHEN, SYDVKM. V was clipped by 3 bases and J by 5 bases, with 16 bases between them. The DNA of the CDR3 is TGTGCCAGCAGTTTTCCGACGGGTCTTGGCGAGACCCAGTACTTC. Its translation: CASSFPTGLGETQYF.

This clone has just one count. The chain joins TRBV6-5 to TRBJ2-1; 7 nucleotides match TRBD1. The J segment lost 2 bases and the V segment lost 6 bases, leaving 4 bases of the junction unmatched. The germline CDR1 and CDR2 sequences are MNHEY and SVGAGI. The CDR3 extends over 14 amino acids. The CDR3 region is CASRRGRAYNEQFF. CDR3 bases: TGTGCCAGCAGAAGGGGGCGAGCCTACAATGAGCAGTTCTTC.

The V call is TRBV4-3, the J call TRBJ2-7; D is perhaps TRBD2 (6 bases). This CDR3 is 13 amino acids long. Trimming shortened V by 5 bases and J by 3 bases, and 11 bases separated the two germline ends. Germline V gene lookup returns CDR1 LGHNA and CDR2 YSLEER. CDR3 protein: CASSSSGSYEQYF. The CDR3, as DNA: TGCGCCAGCAGCTCCTCCGGGAGCTACGAGCAGTACTTC.

This clone was found a few times. The chain employs TRBV4-2 and TRBJ2-3; 9 nucleotides match TRBD1. The CDR3 contains 16 residues. The germline gives CDR1 LGHNA, CDR2 YNFKEQ. V shed 0 bases, J shed 3 bases, and the junction held 4 bases outside the gene matches. The CDR3, as DNA: TGTGCCAGCAGCCAAGAGGGACAGGGACGAACAGATACGCAGTATTTT. Amino acid sequence: CASSQEGQGRTDTQYF.

The chain carries TRBV6-2 or TRBV6-3 and TRBJ1-5, with no clear D. This CDR3 comprises 18 residues. Germline assignment: CDR1 MNHEY and CDR2 SVGEGT. V dropped 0 bases and J dropped 7 bases, with 22 bases sitting between them. The CDR3 loop reads CASSYSKGPGGLWQPQHF. Here the CDR3 DNA reads TGTGCCAGCAGTTACTCGAAAGGGCCGGGAGGTCTATGGCAGCCCCAGCATTTT.

This clone was counted a single time. The chain joins TRBV5-1 to TRBJ1-1; no reliable D call. There are 13 residues in the CDR3. The V end lost 5 bases, the J end lost 0 bases, and 8 bases lay between the germline ends. The germline V gene has CDR1 SGHRS and CDR2 YFSETQ. In DNA form, the CDR3 reads TGCGCCAGCAGACAGACAATGAACACTGAAGCTTTCTTT. It encodes CASRQTMNTEAFF.

The rearrangement uses TRBV18 and TRBJ2-7, with TRBD2 as a possible D gene (7 bases). The CDR3 extends over 14 amino acids. Trimming left V 1 base short and J 3 bases short, with 10 bases between. Germline V gives CDR1 KGHSH, CDR2 LQKENI. CDR3 nucleotides: TGTGCCAGCTCACCACAGGGGGGGAACTACGAGCAGTACTTC. Its translation: CASSPQGGNYEQYF.

The genes are TRBV27 and TRBJ2-7, with D unresolved. Germline CDR1 reads MNHEY; CDR2 reads SMNVEV (reference sequence). This CDR3 contains 13 residues. V dropped 2 bases and J dropped 2 bases, with 7 bases sitting between them. DNA of the CDR3: TGTGCCAGCAGTTTAGGGCCGCCCTACGAGCAGTACTTC. Translated, it gives CASSLGPPYEQYF.

The chain uses TRBV4-3 and TRBJ1-5; D unresolved. In germline, CDR1 is LGHNA, CDR2 YSLEER. Trimming shortened V by 1 base and J by 0 bases, and 4 bases separated the two germline ends. The CDR3 consists of 14 residues. The CDR3 DNA follows: TGCGCCAGCAGCCAAGTCTATAGCAATCAGCCCCAGCATTTT. Its translation: CASSQVYSNQPQHF.

The V and J genes are TRBV6-6 and TRBJ1-1; D is ambiguous. Germline V lookup: CDR1 MNHNY, CDR2 SVGAGI (reference sequence). This CDR3 has 11 residues. Between the trimmed V and J ends, which lost 1 base and 11 bases, there was a span of 8 bases. CDR3 sequence reads: CASSYLAAAFF. DNA of the CDR3: TGTGCCAGCAGTTACTTGGCGGCGGCTTTCTTT.

The chain couples TRBV27 to TRBJ1-2; D remains unclear. The CDR3 totals 13 residues. CDR1 MNHEY and CDR2 SMNVEV come from the germline V gene (reference sequence). Trimming shortened V by 7 bases and J by 4 bases, and 13 bases separated the two germline ends. The CDR3 coding sequence is TGTGCCAGCACGGACTCTTTTGGCTATGGCTACACCTTC. It yields the protein CASTDSFGYGYTF.